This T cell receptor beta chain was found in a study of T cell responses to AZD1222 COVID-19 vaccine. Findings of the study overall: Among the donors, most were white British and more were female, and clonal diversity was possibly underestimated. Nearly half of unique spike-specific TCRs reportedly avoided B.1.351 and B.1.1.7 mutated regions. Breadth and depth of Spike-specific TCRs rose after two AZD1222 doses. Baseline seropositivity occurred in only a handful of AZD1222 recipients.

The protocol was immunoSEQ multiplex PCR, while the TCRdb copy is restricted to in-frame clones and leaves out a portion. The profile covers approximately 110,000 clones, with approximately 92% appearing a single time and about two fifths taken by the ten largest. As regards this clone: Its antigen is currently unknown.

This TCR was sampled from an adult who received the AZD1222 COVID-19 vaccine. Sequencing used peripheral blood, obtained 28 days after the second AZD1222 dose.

The CDR3 nucleotides read TGCGCCAGCAGCTTGGGGTATGGGAGGACCGCCGGGGGCACAGATACGCAGTATTTT. Its protein is CASSLGYGRTAGGTDTQYF. This chain joins TRBV5-1 and TRBJ2-3; a possible D gene is TRBD2 (6 bases). Trimming took 0 bases from V and 1 from J, leaving 21 bases between them. The CDR3 consists of 19 residues. The germline CDR1 and CDR2 sequences are SGHRS and YFSETQ.